Listed below are T cell receptor beta chains from one sample, sequenced in a study of T cell responses to AZD1222 COVID-19 vaccine. Method: immunoSEQ multiplex PCR; TCRdb's copy keeps in-frame clones and lacks some. The repertoire consists of roughly 130,000 clones, with more than 85% occurring once and the leading ten covering 2.5% to 4%. Specimen: peripheral blood, collected on day 0 of AZD1222 vaccination. The receptors were sampled from an adult in good health. CDR3s include the opening cysteine and the closing phenylalanine or tryptophan. The order of the fields is D gene, J gene, clone size, V gene, CDR3 DNA, CDR3 protein. A D gene is named only where the DNA matches it firmly. Clone size, where shown, is once, few, many, or a class for clones that have expanded.

D gene: .; J gene: TRBJ2-2; clone size: .; V gene: TRBV5-1; CDR3 DNA: TGCGCCAGCAGCGAATCGGGAGCCGCCACCGGGGAGCTGTTTTTT; CDR3 protein: CASSESGAATGELFF
D gene: .; J gene: TRBJ2-5; clone size: .; V gene: TRBV18; CDR3 DNA: TGTGCCAGCTCACCACGGGAAGAGACCCAGTACTTC; CDR3 protein: CASSPREETQYF
D gene: .; J gene: TRBJ2-2; clone size: .; V gene: TRBV28; CDR3 DNA: TGTGCCAGCACGGTGAGGGGCTTGAACACCGGGGAGCTGTTTTTT; CDR3 protein: CASTVRGLNTGELFF
D gene: .; J gene: TRBJ2-7; clone size: .; V gene: TRBV4-1; CDR3 DNA: TGCGCCAGCAGCCAAGTGGAGGGGCAGGGATACGGCTCCTACGAGCAGTACTTC; CDR3 protein: CASSQVEGQGYGSYEQYF
D gene: TRBD2; J gene: TRBJ2-1; clone size: .; V gene: TRBV5-6; CDR3 DNA: TGTGCCAGCAGTACATTATTAGCGGGGAGCTACAATGAGCAGTTCTTC; CDR3 protein: CASSTLLAGSYNEQFF
D gene: TRBD2; J gene: TRBJ2-3; clone size: .; V gene: TRBV5-5; CDR3 DNA: TGTGCCAGCAGCCAGCCGACTAGCGGGAGGGCAGATACGCAGTATTTT; CDR3 protein: CASSQPTSGRADTQYF
D gene: .; J gene: TRBJ1-1; clone size: .; V gene: TRBV29-1; CDR3 DNA: TGCAGCGACTGGACGAACACTGAAGCTTTCTTT; CDR3 protein: CSDWTNTEAFF
D gene: .; J gene: TRBJ2-2; clone size: .; V gene: TRBV27; CDR3 DNA: TGTGCCAGCAGTCGGGGGACCGGGGAGCTGTTTTTT; CDR3 protein: CASSRGTGELFF
D gene: .; J gene: TRBJ1-4; clone size: .; V gene: TRBV15; CDR3 DNA: TGTGCCACCAGCAGAGAAAGAACCGTAGCAACTAATGAAAAACTGTTTTTT; CDR3 protein: CATSRERTVATNEKLFF
D gene: TRBD1; J gene: TRBJ1-1; clone size: .; V gene: TRBV7-9; CDR3 DNA: TGTGCCAGCAGCTCACAGGGGGCTGGACACACTGAAGCTTTCTTT; CDR3 protein: CASSSQGAGHTEAFF
D gene: .; J gene: TRBJ1-3; clone size: .; V gene: TRBV5-5; CDR3 DNA: TGTGCCAGCAGCTTGGTGTACTCTGGAAACACCATATATTTT; CDR3 protein: CASSLVYSGNTIYF
D gene: .; J gene: TRBJ2-7; clone size: .; V gene: TRBV30; CDR3 DNA: TGTGCCTGGAGTGAGAGGGGGACGATCTACGAGCAGTACTTC; CDR3 protein: CAWSERGTIYEQYF
D gene: .; J gene: TRBJ1-1; clone size: few; V gene: TRBV18; CDR3 DNA: TGTGCCAGCTCACCTCTGTCGGGGCCCGAAGCTTTCTTT; CDR3 protein: CASSPLSGPEAFF
D gene: .; J gene: TRBJ2-2; clone size: .; V gene: TRBV12-3/TRBV12-4; CDR3 DNA: TGTGCCAGCAGTTTTGCGAGTATCGGGGAGCTGTTTTTT; CDR3 protein: CASSFASIGELFF
D gene: TRBD2; J gene: TRBJ2-7; clone size: once; V gene: TRBV5-4; CDR3 DNA: TGTGCCAGCAGCCTGGGACTAGCGGGAGCCTACGAGCAGTACTTC; CDR3 protein: CASSLGLAGAYEQYF
D gene: .; J gene: TRBJ1-5; clone size: once; V gene: TRBV30; CDR3 DNA: TGTGCCTGGGGCCCTCGCGGGGGCAATCAGCCCCAGCATTTT; CDR3 protein: CAWGPRGGNQPQHF
D gene: .; J gene: TRBJ2-3; clone size: .; V gene: TRBV7-8; CDR3 DNA: TGTGCCAGCAGCTTAAGGCCCCCGGGACTCAGCACAGATACGCAGTATTTT; CDR3 protein: CASSLRPPGLSTDTQYF
D gene: TRBD2; J gene: TRBJ2-5; clone size: .; V gene: TRBV4-1; CDR3 DNA: TGCGCCAGCGGGAGGGGAGAGACCCAGTACTTC; CDR3 protein: CASGRGETQYF
D gene: TRBD1; J gene: TRBJ2-7; clone size: .; V gene: TRBV6-6; CDR3 DNA: TGTGCCAGCAGTGCAGCCGGGACAGGGTCCTACGAGCAGTACTTC; CDR3 protein: CASSAAGTGSYEQYF
D gene: .; J gene: TRBJ1-1; clone size: .; V gene: TRBV3-1/TRBV3-2; CDR3 DNA: TGTGCCAGCACCCCCCGCGCGGGCATGGGGAACACTGAAGCTTTCTTT; CDR3 protein: CASTPRAGMGNTEAFF
D gene: .; J gene: TRBJ1-2; clone size: .; V gene: TRBV5-4; CDR3 DNA: TGTGCCAGCAGCCCGGCCGCGTGGGATGGCTACACCTTC; CDR3 protein: CASSPAAWDGYTF
D gene: .; J gene: TRBJ1-1; clone size: once; V gene: TRBV4-2; CDR3 DNA: TGTGCCAGCAGCCAAGATATAGGGGGTGGCAGATCGAACACTGAAGCTTTCTTT; CDR3 protein: CASSQDIGGGRSNTEAFF
D gene: .; J gene: TRBJ2-7; clone size: .; V gene: TRBV3-1/TRBV3-2; CDR3 DNA: TGTGCCAGCAGCCATGCGTCGGGGTTAAGCTCCTACGAGCAGTACTTC; CDR3 protein: CASSHASGLSSYEQYF
D gene: TRBD2; J gene: TRBJ2-1; clone size: once; V gene: TRBV15; CDR3 DNA: TGTGCCACCAGCCCCGAGGGGGGGGGCGGGAGGTTTAACAATGAGCAGTTCTTC; CDR3 protein: CATSPEGGGGRFNNEQFF
D gene: TRBD1; J gene: TRBJ2-2; clone size: .; V gene: TRBV9; CDR3 DNA: TGTGCCAGCAGCGACCGACAGGGAAACACCGGGGAGCTGTTTTTT; CDR3 protein: CASSDRQGNTGELFF
D gene: .; J gene: TRBJ1-5; clone size: .; V gene: TRBV27; CDR3 DNA: TGTGCCAGCAGTGACTCTAGCAATCAGCCCCAGCATTTT; CDR3 protein: CASSDSSNQPQHF
D gene: .; J gene: TRBJ2-1; clone size: .; V gene: TRBV14; CDR3 DNA: TGTGCCAGCGGGGGGAGCTCCTACAATGAGCAGTTCTTC; CDR3 protein: CASGGSSYNEQFF
D gene: .; J gene: TRBJ2-2; clone size: few; V gene: TRBV6-5; CDR3 DNA: TGTGCCAGCAGTTATTCTCTCAGCGGGGAGCTGTTTTTT; CDR3 protein: CASSYSLSGELFF
D gene: .; J gene: TRBJ2-1; clone size: .; V gene: TRBV18; CDR3 DNA: TGTGCCAGCTCACCTGGGAGAGGAGAGTGGGCAGCGAATGAGCAGTTCTTC; CDR3 protein: CASSPGRGEWAANEQFF
D gene: .; J gene: TRBJ2-1; clone size: .; V gene: TRBV10-3; CDR3 DNA: TGTGCCATCAGTGAAGGGACCCAGGGTCGTGAGCAGTTCTTC; CDR3 protein: CAISEGTQGREQFF
D gene: .; J gene: TRBJ1-6; clone size: .; V gene: TRBV27; CDR3 DNA: TGTGCCAGCACCCCACTTGGATACAATAATTCACCCCTCCACTTT; CDR3 protein: CASTPLGYNNSPLHF
D gene: .; J gene: TRBJ1-1; clone size: .; V gene: TRBV15; CDR3 DNA: TGTGCCACCAGCAGGGAGAGGGAGACTGAAGCTTTCTTT; CDR3 protein: CATSRERETEAFF
D gene: TRBD1; J gene: TRBJ1-6; clone size: .; V gene: TRBV5-1; CDR3 DNA: TGCGCCAGCAGCTTGGACAGGGGAAATTCACCCCTCCACTTT; CDR3 protein: CASSLDRGNSPLHF
D gene: TRBD1; J gene: TRBJ2-7; clone size: .; V gene: TRBV4-1; CDR3 DNA: TGCGCCAGCAGCTCAGGGGACAGGCAGTACTTC; CDR3 protein: CASSSGDRQYF
D gene: .; J gene: TRBJ1-5; clone size: .; V gene: TRBV6-5; CDR3 DNA: TGTGCCAGCAGCTTGAGAGATCCCGCCTATCAGCCCCAGCATTTT; CDR3 protein: CASSLRDPAYQPQHF
D gene: .; J gene: TRBJ1-5; clone size: .; V gene: TRBV10-3; CDR3 DNA: TGTGCCATCAGTGAGTCGGGCAGACGTAGCAATCAGCCCCAGCATTTT; CDR3 protein: CAISESGRRSNQPQHF
D gene: .; J gene: TRBJ2-3; clone size: .; V gene: TRBV5-1; CDR3 DNA: TGCGCCAGCAGCTCCAATACACCTCGCACAGATACGCAGTATTTT; CDR3 protein: CASSSNTPRTDTQYF
D gene: TRBD1; J gene: TRBJ1-1; clone size: .; V gene: TRBV5-1; CDR3 DNA: TGCGCCAGCAGCCCACGGACAGGGGGCATGACTGAAGCTTTCTTT; CDR3 protein: CASSPRTGGMTEAFF
D gene: TRBD2; J gene: TRBJ2-1; clone size: .; V gene: TRBV13; CDR3 DNA: TGTGCCAGCAGCTCACGACTAGCGGGAAATGAGCAGTTCTTC; CDR3 protein: CASSSRLAGNEQFF
D gene: .; J gene: TRBJ1-1; clone size: .; V gene: TRBV6-5; CDR3 DNA: TGTGCCAGCAGCCGATGGGGCGTTGGGAACACTGAAGCTTTCTTT; CDR3 protein: CASSRWGVGNTEAFF
D gene: .; J gene: TRBJ1-2; clone size: .; V gene: TRBV27; CDR3 DNA: TGTGCCAGCAGTGCTACCGGGGTCCCTTATAACTATGGCTACACCTTC; CDR3 protein: CASSATGVPYNYGYTF
D gene: TRBD1; J gene: TRBJ1-2; clone size: .; V gene: TRBV19; CDR3 DNA: TGTGCCAGTACCGGACAGGGCGATGGCTACACCTTC; CDR3 protein: CASTGQGDGYTF